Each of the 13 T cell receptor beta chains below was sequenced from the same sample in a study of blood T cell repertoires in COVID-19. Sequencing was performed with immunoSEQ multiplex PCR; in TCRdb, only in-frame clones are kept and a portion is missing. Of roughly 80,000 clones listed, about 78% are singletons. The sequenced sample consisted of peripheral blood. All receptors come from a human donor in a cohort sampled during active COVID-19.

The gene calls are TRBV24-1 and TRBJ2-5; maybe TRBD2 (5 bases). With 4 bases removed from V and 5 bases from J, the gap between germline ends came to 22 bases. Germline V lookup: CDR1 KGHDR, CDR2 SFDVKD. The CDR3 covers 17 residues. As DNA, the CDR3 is TGTGCCACCAGTGACCCCACTAGTGGACCCAGGAGGGAGACCCAGTACTTC. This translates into CATSDPTSGPRRETQYF.

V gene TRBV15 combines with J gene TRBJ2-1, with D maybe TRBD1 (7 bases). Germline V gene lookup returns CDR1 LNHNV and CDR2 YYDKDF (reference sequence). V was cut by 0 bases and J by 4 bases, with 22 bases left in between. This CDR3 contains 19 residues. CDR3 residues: CATSRDVQGLGLLYNEQFF. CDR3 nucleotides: TGTGCCACCAGCAGAGATGTACAGGGGTTGGGACTTCTATACAATGAGCAGTTCTTC.

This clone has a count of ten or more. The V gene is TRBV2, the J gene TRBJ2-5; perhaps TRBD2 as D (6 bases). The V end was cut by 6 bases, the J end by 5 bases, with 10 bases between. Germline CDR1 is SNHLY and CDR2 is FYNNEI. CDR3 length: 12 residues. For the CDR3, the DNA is TGTGCCAGCAGAGGAGGGGACGAGACCCAGTACTTC. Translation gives CASRGGDETQYF.

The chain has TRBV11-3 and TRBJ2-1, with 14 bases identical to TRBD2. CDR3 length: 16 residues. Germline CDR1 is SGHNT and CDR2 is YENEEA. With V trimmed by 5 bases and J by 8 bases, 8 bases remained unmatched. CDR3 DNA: TGTGCCAGCAGCCCCCAGACTAGCGGGAGGGAGGATGAGCAGTTCTTC. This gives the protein CASSPQTSGREDEQFF.

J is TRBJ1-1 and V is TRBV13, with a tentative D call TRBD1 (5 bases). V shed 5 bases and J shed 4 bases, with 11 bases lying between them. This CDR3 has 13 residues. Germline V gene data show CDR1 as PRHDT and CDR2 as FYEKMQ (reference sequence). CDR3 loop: CASSPGGGTEAFF. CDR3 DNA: TGTGCCAGCAGCCCTGGGGGGGGCACTGAAGCTTTCTTT. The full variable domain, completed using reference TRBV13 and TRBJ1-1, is AAGVIQSPRHLIKEKRETATLKCYPIPRHDTVYWYQQGPGQDPQFLISFYEKMQSDKGSIPDRFSAQQFSDYHSELNMSSLELGDSALYFCASSPGGGTEAFFGQGTRLTVV.

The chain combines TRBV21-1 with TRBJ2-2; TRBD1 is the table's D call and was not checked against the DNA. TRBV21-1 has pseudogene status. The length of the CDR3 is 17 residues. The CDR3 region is CASSKTPGQGDIGELFF. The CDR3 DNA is TGTGCCAGCAGCAAAACCCCCGGACAGGGGGATATCGGGGAGCTGTTTTTT.

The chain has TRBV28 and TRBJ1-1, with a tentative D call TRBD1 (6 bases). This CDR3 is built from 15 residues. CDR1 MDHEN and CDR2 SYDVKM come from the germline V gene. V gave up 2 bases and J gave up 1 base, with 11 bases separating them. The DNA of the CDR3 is TGTGCCAGCAGTTTAGGTACAGGGTGGAACACTGAAGCTTTCTTT. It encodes CASSLGTGWNTEAFF. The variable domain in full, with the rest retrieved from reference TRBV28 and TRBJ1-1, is DVKVTQSSRYLVKRTGEKVFLECVQDMDHENMFWYRQDPGLGLRLIYFSYDVKMKEKGDIPEGYSVSREKKERFSLILESASTNQTSMYLCASSLGTGWNTEAFFGQGTRLTVV.

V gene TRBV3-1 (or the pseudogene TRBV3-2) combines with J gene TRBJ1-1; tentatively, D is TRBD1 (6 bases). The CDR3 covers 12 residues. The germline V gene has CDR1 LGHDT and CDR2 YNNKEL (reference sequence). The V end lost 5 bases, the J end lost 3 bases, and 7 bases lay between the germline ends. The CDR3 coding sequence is TGTGCCAGCAGCTGGACAGACACTGAAGCTTTCTTT. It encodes CASSWTDTEAFF.

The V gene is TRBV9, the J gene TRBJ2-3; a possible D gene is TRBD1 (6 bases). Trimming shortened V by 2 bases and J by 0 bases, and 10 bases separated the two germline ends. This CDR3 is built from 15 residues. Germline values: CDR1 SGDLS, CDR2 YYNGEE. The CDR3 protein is CASSVTQGSTDTQYF. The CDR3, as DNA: TGTGCCAGCAGCGTGACACAGGGCAGCACAGATACGCAGTATTTT.

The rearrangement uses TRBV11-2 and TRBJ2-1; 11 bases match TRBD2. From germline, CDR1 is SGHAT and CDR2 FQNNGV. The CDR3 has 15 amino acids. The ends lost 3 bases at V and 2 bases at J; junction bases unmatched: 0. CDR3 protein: CASSLGLAAYNEQFF. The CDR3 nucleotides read TGTGCCAGCAGCTTGGGACTAGCGGCCTACAATGAGCAGTTCTTC.

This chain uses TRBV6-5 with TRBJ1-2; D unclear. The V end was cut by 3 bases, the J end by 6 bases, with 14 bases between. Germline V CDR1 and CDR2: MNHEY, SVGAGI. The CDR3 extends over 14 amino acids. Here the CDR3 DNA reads TGTGCCAGCAGTTATGGACTGATTCCAAATGGCTACACCTTC. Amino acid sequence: CASSYGLIPNGYTF.

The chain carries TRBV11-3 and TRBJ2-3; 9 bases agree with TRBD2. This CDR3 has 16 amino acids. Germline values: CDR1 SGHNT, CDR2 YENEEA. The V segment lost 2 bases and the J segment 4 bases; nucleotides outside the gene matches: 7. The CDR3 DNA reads TGTGCCAGCAGCTTAAGTAGCGGGAGTTCCTCAGATACGCAGTATTTT. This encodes CASSLSSGSSSDTQYF.

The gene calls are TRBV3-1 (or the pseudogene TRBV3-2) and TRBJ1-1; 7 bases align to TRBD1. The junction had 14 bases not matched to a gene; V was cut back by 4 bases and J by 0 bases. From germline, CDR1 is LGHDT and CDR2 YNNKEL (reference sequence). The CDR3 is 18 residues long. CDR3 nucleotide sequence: TGTGCCAGCAGCCCCAGACGATGGGACAGACCTTTGAACACTGAAGCTTTCTTT. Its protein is CASSPRRWDRPLNTEAFF.